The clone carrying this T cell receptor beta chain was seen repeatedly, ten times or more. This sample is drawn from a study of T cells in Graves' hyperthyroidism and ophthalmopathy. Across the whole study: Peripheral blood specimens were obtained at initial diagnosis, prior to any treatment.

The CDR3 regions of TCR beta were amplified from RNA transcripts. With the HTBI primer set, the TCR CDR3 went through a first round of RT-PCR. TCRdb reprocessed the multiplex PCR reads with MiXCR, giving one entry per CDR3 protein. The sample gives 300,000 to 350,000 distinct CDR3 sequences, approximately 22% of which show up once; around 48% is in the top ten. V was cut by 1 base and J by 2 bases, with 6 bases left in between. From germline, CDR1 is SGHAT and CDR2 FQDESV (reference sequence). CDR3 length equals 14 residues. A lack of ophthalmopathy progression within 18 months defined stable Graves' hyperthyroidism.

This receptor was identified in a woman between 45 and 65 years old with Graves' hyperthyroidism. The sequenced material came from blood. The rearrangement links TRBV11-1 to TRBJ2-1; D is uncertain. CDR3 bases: TGTGCCAGCAGCTTAGACAGCGCCTACAATGAGCAGTTCTTC. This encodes CASSLDSAYNEQFF.